This TCR beta chain was observed in a study of cytomegalovirus exposure and HLA in healthy donors. With respect to this clone: Antigen: not known.

13 Jbeta primers and 60 Vbeta primers were used for the PCR. Using immunoSEQ multiplex PCR, the repertoire was profiled, and TCRdb retains in-frame clones only, with some absent. The table shows about 160,000 clones, with roughly 81% occurring only once. General study findings and limits: Sequencing likely caused a cluster of highly shared sequence variants.

This CDR3 contains 11 residues. Trimming pared 7 bases from V and 5 bases from J, leaving 9 bases between. Per the germline V gene, CDR1 is SGDLS and CDR2 is YYNGEE. The specimen sequenced was PBMCs. This rearrangement joins TRBV9 to TRBJ1-2; no reliable D call. The sequence came from a young man in good health and CMV-seropositive. CDR3 amino acids: CASRSRYGYTF. CDR3 in DNA: TGTGCCAGCCGGTCCCGATATGGCTACACCTTC.